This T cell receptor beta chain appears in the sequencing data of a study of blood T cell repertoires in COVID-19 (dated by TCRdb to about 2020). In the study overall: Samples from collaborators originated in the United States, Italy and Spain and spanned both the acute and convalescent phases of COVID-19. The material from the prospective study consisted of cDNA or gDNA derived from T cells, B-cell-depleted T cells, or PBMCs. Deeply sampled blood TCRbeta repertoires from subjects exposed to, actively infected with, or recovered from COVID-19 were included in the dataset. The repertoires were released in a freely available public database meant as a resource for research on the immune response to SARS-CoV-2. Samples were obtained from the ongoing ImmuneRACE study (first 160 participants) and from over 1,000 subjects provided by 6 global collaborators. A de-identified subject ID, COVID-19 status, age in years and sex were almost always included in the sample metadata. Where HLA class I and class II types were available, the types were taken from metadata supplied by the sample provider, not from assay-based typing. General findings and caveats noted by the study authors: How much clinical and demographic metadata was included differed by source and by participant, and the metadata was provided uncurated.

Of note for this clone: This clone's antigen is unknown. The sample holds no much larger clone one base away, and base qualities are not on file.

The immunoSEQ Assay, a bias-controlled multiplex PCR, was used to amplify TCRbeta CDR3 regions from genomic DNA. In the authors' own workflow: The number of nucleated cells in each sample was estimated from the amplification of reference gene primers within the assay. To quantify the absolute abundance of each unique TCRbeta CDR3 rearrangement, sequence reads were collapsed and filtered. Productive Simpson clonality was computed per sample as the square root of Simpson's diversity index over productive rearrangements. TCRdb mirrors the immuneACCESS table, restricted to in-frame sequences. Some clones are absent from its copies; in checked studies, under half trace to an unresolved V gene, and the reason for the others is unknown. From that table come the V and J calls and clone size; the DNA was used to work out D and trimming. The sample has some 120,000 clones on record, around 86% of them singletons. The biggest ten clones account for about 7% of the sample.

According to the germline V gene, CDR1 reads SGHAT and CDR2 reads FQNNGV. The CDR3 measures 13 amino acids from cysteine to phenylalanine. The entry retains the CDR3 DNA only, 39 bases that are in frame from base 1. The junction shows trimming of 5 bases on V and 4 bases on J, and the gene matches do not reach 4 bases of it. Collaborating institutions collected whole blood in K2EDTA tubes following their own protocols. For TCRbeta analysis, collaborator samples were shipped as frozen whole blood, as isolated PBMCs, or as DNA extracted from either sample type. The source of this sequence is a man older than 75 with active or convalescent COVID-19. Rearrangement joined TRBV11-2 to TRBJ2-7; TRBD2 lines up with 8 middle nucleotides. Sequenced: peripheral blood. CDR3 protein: CASSRGGVYEQYF. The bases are TGTGCCAGCAGCCGGGGGGGGGTATACGAGCAGTACTTC.